The T cell receptor (beta chain) described here comes from a study of CD8 T cells in ankylosing spondylitis. Turning to this clonotype: The antigen is undetermined.

TCRdb re-analysed the 5' RACE reads in MiXCR, keeping a single row per CDR3 protein. The table shows 90,000 to 120,000 distinct CDR3 sequences, with 24% occurring only once. Regarding the study as a whole: Disease-linked clones were reportedly significantly enriched in matched ankylosing spondylitis synovial fluid. A motif of roughly 8 highly homologous TCR beta variants was seen as apparently characteristic of ankylosing spondylitis blood. Reports of some motif variants in reactive arthritis synovial fluid and blood predate this one.

The CDR3 is made up of 11 amino acids. Germline trimming cut 4 bases from V and 10 bases from J; bases unmatched to any gene: 1. From germline, CDR1 is DFQATT and CDR2 SNEGSKA (reference sequence). Sequenced: synovial fluid, either unsorted or a sorted T cell fraction (not recorded which). The gene calls are TRBV20-1 and TRBJ1-4; TRBD1 matches 9 bases. The sequence derives from a male donor with ankylosing spondylitis. CDR3 DNA sequence: TGCAGTGCTACGGACAGGGGAAAACTGTTTTTT. This gives the protein CSATDRGKLFF.